The entry that follows covers one TCR beta chain sequence. Its recognized antigen is unknown. Per-base qualities were not stored, and no clone one base away is much larger. The data originate from a study of T cell responses to AZD1222 COVID-19 vaccine listed by TCRdb under 2021. As for the study more broadly: AZD1222 recipients with second doses at about 4 weeks or about 12 weeks were pooled, because spike-specific TCR depth and breadth did not differ between schedules. TCR sequencing was performed for 233 trial participants, of whom 207 were given two doses of AZD1222 and some 26 were given two doses of MenACWY control vaccine. Trial participants were enrolled into age subgroups of 18-55, 56-69 and 70-plus years, which contained about 160, 30 and 59 TCR-sequenced participants, respectively.

The time point tag for this specimen amounts to: baseline before first vaccination. Vaccinee samples came from UK trials COV001 and COV002, including a single-blind randomized controlled phase 2/3 trial of AZD1222 (ChAdOx1 nCoV-19) in healthy adults. Trial participant PBMC samples were collected at day 0 and day 28 after the second dose for TCRbeta chain sequencing. Counted from cysteine to phenylalanine, this CDR3 has 15 amino acids. The DNA shown is the 45-base CDR3, in frame from base 1. V loses 3 bases, J loses 2 bases, and the germline ends lie 14 bases apart. As encoded in the germline V gene, CDR1 is KGHSH while CDR2 is LQKENI. Broad study findings and their caveats: Only 5 to 7 AZD1222 recipients were SARS-CoV-2 seropositive at baseline, limiting conclusions about previously exposed vaccinees. CD4 TCRs associated with the vaccine covered the entire spike protein, and the dominant responses were in regions 160-218 and 743-854. The 56-69-year group was small, and its depth increase did not reach significance, likely because of low power. A significant rise in spike-specific TCR breadth and depth was observed after two AZD1222 doses relative to day 0 and relative to MenACWY recipients. Because no day 14 peak-response samples were available, repertoires were characterized only after the peak T cell response. Reportedly, close to half of the unique spike-specific TCRs recognized epitopes lying outside the regions that are mutated in the B.1.351 and B.1.1.7 variants. Most participants were white British and females outnumbered males, and the authors suggested that clonal diversity may have been underestimated.

The CDR3 regions of human TCRbeta chains were analyzed by immunosequencing. Processing in the source paper ran as follows. TCRs in the repertoires were matched against a reference library of SARS-CoV-2-specific TCRs that had been generated with the MIRA antigen-specificity platform. Breadth was defined as the fraction of unique TCRs that were SARS-CoV-2-associated. Depth was defined as the fraction of total T cells that were SARS-CoV-2-associated. Using the MIRA data, each spike-specific TCR was assigned both to the spike region to which the TCR was reactive and to a CD4 or CD8 class. Log10-transformed breadth and depth values were compared by one-way ANOVA with Sidak's multiple comparisons tests. TCRdb took this table from immuneACCESS and kept in-frame rearrangements with V and J called. Such tables lack part of the clones; where checked against another copy, unresolved V genes explain under half of the gap, and the rest is unexplained. That table furnishes V, J and clone size, whereas the DNA furnished D and trimming. The sample table records about 120,000 clones; about 90% of these occur just once. Around 6% of the sample rests with the top ten.

The source of this sequence is an adult in good health. Sequencing used peripheral blood, obtained on day 0 of AZD1222 vaccination. This chain joins TRBV18 to TRBJ2-7; the D segment cannot be called with confidence. The nucleotide sequence reads TGTGCCAGCTCACCCCTATCAGATCCCGCCTACGAGCAGTACTTC. This yields the protein CASSPLSDPAYEQYF.